In this sample, the clone carrying this T cell receptor (beta chain) is medium-sized. TRB rearrangements were amplified by multiplex PCR with BIOMED2 TRB-A/B primers. MiXCR, run by TCRdb on the multiplex PCR reads, gives a single entry per CDR3 protein. Altogether several thousand distinct CDR3 sequences are present, approximately 22% being singletons, with the ten largest covering around 3.6%. This sample is drawn from a study of T and B cells in COVID-19 patients. Across the whole study: Recovered patients mostly had mild to moderate COVID-19 managed as outpatients. Of approximately 20 active-infection patients, 15 to 18 carried comorbidities linked to unfavorable COVID-19 outcome.

TRB was amplified from about 240-490 ng of blood genomic DNA. This CDR3 is built from 15 residues. V lost 5 bases and J lost 1; bases outside the gene matches: 7. CDR1 is LNHNV, CDR2 YYDKDF, per germline (reference sequence). The TCR originated in a human donor who had recovered from COVID-19. The chain combines TRBV15 with TRBJ1-2; 7 positions match TRBD1. Sequenced material: blood. In DNA, the CDR3 is TGTGCCACCAGCCGAGGGACAGCTAGTAACTATGGCTACACCTTC. This sequence encodes CATSRGTASNYGYTF.